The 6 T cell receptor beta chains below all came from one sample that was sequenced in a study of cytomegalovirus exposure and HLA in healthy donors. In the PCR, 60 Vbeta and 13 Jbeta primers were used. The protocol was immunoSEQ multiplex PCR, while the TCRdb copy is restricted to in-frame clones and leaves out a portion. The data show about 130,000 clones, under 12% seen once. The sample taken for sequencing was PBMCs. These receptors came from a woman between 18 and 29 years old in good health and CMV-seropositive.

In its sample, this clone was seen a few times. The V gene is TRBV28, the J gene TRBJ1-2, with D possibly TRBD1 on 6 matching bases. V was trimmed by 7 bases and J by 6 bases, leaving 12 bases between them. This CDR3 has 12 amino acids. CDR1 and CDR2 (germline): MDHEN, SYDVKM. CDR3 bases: TGTGCCAGCACAGGACAGTTCAATGGCTACACCTTC. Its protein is CASTGQFNGYTF.

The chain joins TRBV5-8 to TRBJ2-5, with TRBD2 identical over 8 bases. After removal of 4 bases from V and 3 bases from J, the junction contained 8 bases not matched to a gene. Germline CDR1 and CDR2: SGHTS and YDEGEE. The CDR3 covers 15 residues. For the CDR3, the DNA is TGTGCCAGCAGCGTCGGTGAGCGGGAGAAAGAGACCCAGTACTTC. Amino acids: CASSVGEREKETQYF. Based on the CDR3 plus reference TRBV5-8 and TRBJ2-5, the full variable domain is EAGVTQSPTHLIKTRGQQATLRCSPISGHTSVYWYQQALGLGLQFLLWYDEGEERNRGNFPPRFSGRQFPNYSSELNVNALELEDSALYLCASSVGEREKETQYFGPGTRLLVL.

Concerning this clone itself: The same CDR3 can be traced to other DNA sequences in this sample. The CDR3 spells CASRTSGSSYNEQFF. In DNA, the CDR3 is TGTGCCAGCAGGACTAGCGGGAGTTCCTACAATGAGCAGTTCTTC. This chain uses TRBV6-1 with TRBJ2-1, with 12 bases lining up with TRBD2. This CDR3 region has 15 residues. CDR1 is MNHNS and CDR2 is SASEGT in the germline V gene. Trimming took 6 bases from V and 1 from J; bases not matched to a gene: 1.

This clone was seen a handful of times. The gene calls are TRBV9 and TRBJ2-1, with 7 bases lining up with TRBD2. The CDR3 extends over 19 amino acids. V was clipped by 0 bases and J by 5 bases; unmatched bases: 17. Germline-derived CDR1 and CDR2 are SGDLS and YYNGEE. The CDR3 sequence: CASSVAPREGLAVNNEQFF. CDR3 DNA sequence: TGTGCCAGCAGCGTAGCTCCACGGGAAGGCCTAGCGGTAAACAATGAGCAGTTCTTC.

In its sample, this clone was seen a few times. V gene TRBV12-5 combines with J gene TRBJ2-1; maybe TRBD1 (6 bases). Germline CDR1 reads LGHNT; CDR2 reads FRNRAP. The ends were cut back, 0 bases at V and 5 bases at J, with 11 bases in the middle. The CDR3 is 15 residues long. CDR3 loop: CASGLVAGAHNEQFF. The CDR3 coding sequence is TGTGCTAGTGGTTTGGTGGCAGGGGCCCACAATGAGCAGTTCTTC.

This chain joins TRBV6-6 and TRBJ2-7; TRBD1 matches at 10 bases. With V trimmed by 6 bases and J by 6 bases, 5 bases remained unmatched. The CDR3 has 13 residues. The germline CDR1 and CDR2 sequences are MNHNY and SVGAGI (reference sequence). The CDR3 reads CASRIGQGGEQYF. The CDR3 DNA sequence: TGTGCCAGCAGGATCGGACAGGGGGGCGAGCAGTACTTC.